This TCR beta chain was found in a study of response to subunit inactivated influenza vaccine. TCRdb reprocessed the RT-PCR reads via MiXCR and lists one record per CDR3 protein. The sample yields roughly 550,000 distinct CDR3 sequences, less than 25% seen once. The CDR3 totals 16 residues. CDR1 is SGHAT and CDR2 is FQNNGV in the germline V gene. The V and J ends lost 3 bases and 4 bases respectively, with 19 bases between them. This clonotype has more than one count but fewer than ten. This sample was also put to use in a study of T cells expressing NK-cell markers. This second report adds: TCR beta cDNA was made by 5'RACE template switching with UMIs. The study sequenced eight donors, seven HCMV-seropositive and one seronegative. Four of the donors also had these clonotypes leading their CD3+CD56-NKG2C+ fraction.

The sequencing used CD4+ T cells sorted from PBMCs, collected approximately 13 days after vaccination. This sequence joins TRBV11-2 and TRBJ2-7, with D possibly matching TRBD2 (5 bases). The sequence was obtained from a man aged 45-65 years who received an inactivated influenza vaccine. The CDR3 spells CASSFPGGPKSYEQYF. CDR3 sequence (DNA): TGTGCCAGCAGCTTCCCGGGCGGGCCCAAAAGTTACGAGCAGTACTTC.